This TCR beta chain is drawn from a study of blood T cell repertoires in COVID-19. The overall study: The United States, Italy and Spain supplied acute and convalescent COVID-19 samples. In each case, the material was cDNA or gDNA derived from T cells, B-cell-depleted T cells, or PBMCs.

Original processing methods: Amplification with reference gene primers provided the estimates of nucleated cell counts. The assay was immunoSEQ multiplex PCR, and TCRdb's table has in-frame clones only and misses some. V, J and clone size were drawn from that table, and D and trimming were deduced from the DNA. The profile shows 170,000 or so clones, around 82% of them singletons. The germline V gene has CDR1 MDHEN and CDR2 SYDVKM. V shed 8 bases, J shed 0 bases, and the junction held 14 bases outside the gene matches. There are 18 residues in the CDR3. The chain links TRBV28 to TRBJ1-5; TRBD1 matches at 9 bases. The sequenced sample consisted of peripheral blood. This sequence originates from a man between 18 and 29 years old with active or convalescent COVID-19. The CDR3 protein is CASRPQQGAGYSNQPQHF. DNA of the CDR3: TGTGCCAGCCGGCCCCAACAGGGGGCGGGGTATAGCAATCAGCCCCAGCATTTT.